This T cell receptor (beta chain) was documented in a study of blood T cell repertoires in COVID-19. For the study at large: Acute-phase and convalescent COVID-19 samples originated in the United States, Italy and Spain. The analysed material was cDNA or gDNA that came from T cells, B-cell-depleted T cells, or PBMCs.

Original processing methods: By means of reference gene primer amplification, nucleated cell counts were estimated. Profiled with immunoSEQ multiplex PCR; TCRdb holds only in-frame clones, not every one. V and J calls and clone size are those listed in that table; D and trimming were worked out from the DNA. The sample lists some 370,000 clones, around 90% occurring once. J lost 0 bases, V lost 5 bases, and 5 bases had no gene match. The germline CDR1 and CDR2 sequences are MNHNY and SVGAGI (reference sequence). This CDR3 region has 18 residues. The receptor was derived from a man aged 35 to 55 with acute or convalescent COVID-19. Specimen: peripheral blood. The V gene is TRBV6-6, the J gene TRBJ2-1, with 15 bases identical to TRBD2. The CDR3 bases are TGTGCCAGCAGTCGGACTAGCGGGGGGGGAAGCTCCTACAATGAGCAGTTCTTC. It specifies CASSRTSGGGSSYNEQFF.